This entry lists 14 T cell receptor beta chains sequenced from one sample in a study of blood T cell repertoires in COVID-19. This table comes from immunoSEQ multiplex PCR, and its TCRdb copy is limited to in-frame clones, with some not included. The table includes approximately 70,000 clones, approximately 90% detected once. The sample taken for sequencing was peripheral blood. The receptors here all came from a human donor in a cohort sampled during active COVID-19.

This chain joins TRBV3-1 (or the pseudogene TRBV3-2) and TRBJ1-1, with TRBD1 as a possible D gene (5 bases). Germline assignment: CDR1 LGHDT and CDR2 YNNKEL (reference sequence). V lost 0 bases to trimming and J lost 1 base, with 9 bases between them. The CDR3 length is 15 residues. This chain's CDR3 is CASSQDFGGNTEAFF. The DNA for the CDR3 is TGTGCCAGCAGCCAAGACTTCGGGGGGAACACTGAAGCTTTCTTT.

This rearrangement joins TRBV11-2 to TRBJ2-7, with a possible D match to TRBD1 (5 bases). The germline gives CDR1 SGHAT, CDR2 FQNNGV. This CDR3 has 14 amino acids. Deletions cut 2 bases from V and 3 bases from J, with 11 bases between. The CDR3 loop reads CASSLTARDYEQYF. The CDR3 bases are TGTGCCAGCAGCTTAACTGCCAGGGACTACGAGCAGTACTTC.

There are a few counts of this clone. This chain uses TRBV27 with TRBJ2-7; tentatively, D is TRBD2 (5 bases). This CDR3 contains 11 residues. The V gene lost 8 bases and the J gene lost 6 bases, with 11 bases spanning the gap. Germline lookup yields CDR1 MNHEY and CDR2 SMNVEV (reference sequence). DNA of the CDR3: TGTGCCAGCTCAGAGGGCTCCGAGCAGTACTTC. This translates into CASSEGSEQYF.

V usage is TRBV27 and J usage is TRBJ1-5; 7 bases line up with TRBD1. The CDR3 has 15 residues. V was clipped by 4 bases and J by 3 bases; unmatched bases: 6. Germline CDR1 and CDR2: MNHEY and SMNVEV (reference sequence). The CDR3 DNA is TGTGCCAGCAGTTACGCCGGACAGGCCAATCAGCCCCAGCATTTT. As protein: CASSYAGQANQPQHF.

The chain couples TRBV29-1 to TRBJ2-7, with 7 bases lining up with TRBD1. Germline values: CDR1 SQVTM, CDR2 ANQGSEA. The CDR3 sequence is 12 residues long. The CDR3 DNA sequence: TGCACCGCGGACAGGTTCTCCTACGAGCAGTACTTC. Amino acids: CTADRFSYEQYF.

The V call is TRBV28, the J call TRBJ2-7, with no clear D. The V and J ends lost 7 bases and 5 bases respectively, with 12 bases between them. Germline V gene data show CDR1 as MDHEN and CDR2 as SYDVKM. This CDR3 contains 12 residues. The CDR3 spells CASTPDFHEQYF. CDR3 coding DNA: TGTGCCAGCACTCCCGACTTCCACGAGCAGTACTTC. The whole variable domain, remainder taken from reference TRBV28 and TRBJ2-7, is DVKVTQSSRYLVKRTGEKVFLECVQDMDHENMFWYRQDPGLGLRLIYFSYDVKMKEKGDIPEGYSVSREKKERFSLILESASTNQTSMYLCASTPDFHEQYFGPGTRLTVT.

The CDR3 DNA is TGTGCCAGCAGCTTGACCGGACAGTTTTATAGCAATCAGCCCCAGCATTTT. Amino acids: CASSLTGQFYSNQPQHF. The chain carries TRBV27 and TRBJ1-5; a weak D match, TRBD1 (6 bases). The V and J ends lost 6 bases and 0 bases respectively, with 18 bases between them. CDR1 MNHEY and CDR2 SMNVEV come from the germline V gene (reference sequence). The length of the CDR3 is 17 residues.

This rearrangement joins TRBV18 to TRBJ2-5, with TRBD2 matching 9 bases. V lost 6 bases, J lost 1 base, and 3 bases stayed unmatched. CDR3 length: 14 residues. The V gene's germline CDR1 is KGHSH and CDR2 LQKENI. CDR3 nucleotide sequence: TGTGCCAGCTCGACTAGCGGTGCCCAAGAGACCCAGTACTTC. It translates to CASSTSGAQETQYF.

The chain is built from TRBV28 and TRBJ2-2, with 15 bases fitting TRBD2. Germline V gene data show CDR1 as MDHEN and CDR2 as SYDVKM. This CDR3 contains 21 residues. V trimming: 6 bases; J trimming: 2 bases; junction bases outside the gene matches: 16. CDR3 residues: CASRPYGERGLAGGNTGELFF. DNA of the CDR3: TGTGCCAGCAGACCATACGGGGAACGGGGACTAGCGGGGGGTAACACCGGGGAGCTGTTTTTT. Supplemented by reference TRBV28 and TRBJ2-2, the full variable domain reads DVKVTQSSRYLVKRTGEKVFLECVQDMDHENMFWYRQDPGLGLRLIYFSYDVKMKEKGDIPEGYSVSREKKERFSLILESASTNQTSMYLCASRPYGERGLAGGNTGELFFGEGSRLTVL.

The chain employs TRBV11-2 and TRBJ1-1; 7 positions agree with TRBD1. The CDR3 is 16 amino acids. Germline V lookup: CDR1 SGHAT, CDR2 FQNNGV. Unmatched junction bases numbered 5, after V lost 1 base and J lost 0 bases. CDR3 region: CASSLARGPMNTEAFF. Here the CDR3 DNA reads TGTGCCAGCAGCTTAGCTAGGGGGCCCATGAACACTGAAGCTTTCTTT.

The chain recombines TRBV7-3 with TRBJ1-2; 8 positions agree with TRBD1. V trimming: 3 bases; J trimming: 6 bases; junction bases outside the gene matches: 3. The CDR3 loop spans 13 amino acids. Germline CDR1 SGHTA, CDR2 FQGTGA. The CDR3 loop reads CASSLTGADGYTF. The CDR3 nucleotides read TGTGCCAGCAGCTTGACAGGGGCGGATGGCTACACCTTC.

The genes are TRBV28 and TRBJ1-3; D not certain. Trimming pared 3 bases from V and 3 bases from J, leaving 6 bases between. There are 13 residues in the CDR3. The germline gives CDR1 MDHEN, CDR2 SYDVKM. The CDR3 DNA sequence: TGTGCCAGCAGTTTTCGCTATGGAAACACCATATATTTT. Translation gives CASSFRYGNTIYF.

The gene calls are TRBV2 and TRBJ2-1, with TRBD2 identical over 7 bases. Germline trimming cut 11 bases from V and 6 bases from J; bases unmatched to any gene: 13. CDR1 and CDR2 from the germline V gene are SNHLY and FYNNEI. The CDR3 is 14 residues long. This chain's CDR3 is CASRGASGRNEQFF. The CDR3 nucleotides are TGTGCCTCCCGCGGGGCTAGCGGACGCAATGAGCAGTTCTTC.

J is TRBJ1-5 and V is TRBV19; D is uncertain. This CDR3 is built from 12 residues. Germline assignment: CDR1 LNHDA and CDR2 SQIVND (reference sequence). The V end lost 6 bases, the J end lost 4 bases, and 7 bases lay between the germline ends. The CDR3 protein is CASSRLNQPQHF. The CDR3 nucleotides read TGTGCCAGTAGCCGTCTAAATCAGCCCCAGCATTTT.